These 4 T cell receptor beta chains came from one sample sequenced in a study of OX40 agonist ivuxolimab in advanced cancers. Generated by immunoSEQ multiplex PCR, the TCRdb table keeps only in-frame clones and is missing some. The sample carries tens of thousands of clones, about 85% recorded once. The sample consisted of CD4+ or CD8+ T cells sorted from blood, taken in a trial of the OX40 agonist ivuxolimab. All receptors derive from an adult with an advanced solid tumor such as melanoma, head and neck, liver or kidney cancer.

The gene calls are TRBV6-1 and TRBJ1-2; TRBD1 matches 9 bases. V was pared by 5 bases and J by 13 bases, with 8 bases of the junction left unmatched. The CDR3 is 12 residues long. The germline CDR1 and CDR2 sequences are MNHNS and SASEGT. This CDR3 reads CASSSSGTGITF. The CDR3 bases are TGTGCCAGCAGTAGCTCCGGGACAGGGATCACCTTC.

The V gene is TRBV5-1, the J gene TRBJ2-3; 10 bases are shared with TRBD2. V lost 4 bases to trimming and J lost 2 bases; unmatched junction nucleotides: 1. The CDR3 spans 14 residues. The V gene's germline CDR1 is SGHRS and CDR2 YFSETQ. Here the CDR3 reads CASSLAGDTDTQYF. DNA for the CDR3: TGCGCCAGCAGCCTAGCGGGAGACACAGATACGCAGTATTTT.

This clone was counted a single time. CDR3 sequence: CASSPQRTLTGELFF. The DNA for the CDR3 is TGTGCCAGCTCACCACAGCGGACCCTCACCGGGGAGCTGTTTTTT. The chain links TRBV18 to TRBJ2-2, with D possibly being TRBD2 (5 bases). V lost 1 base to trimming and J lost 4 bases, with 10 bases between them. The CDR3 has 15 amino acids. Per germline, CDR1 KGHSH and CDR2 LQKENI.

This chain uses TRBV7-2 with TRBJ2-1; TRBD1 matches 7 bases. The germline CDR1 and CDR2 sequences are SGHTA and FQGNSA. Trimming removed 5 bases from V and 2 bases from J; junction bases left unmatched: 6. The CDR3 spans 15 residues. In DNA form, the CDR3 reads TGTGCCAGCAGCCTAGACAGGGCCCCCTACAATGAGCAGTTCTTC. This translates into CASSLDRAPYNEQFF.